This section outlines one T cell receptor (beta chain) sequence together with its context. CDR3 length equals 15 residues. Trimming removed 6 bases from V and 0 bases from J; junction bases left unmatched: 8. Germline V gene lookup returns CDR1 WSHSY and CDR2 SAAADI. These data are taken from a study of blood T cell repertoires in COVID-19. Per the original data handling: The authors estimated nucleated cell counts from reference gene primer amplification. The data were produced by immunoSEQ multiplex PCR, yet TCRdb's version contains in-frame clones alone and is incomplete. That table supplies the V and J calls and clone size; D and trimming were determined from the DNA. The top ten hold 1.5% to 2% of the sample, which has hundreds of thousands of clones, about 90% seen once.

Source material: PBMCs or T cells enriched from blood (not recorded which). This sequence joins TRBV10-2 and TRBJ2-7; 7 bases match TRBD2. This receptor was taken from a woman aged 18-30 years with acute COVID-19. CDR3 residues: CASRRTSVSSYEQYF. The DNA of the CDR3 is TGCGCCAGCAGGCGAACTAGCGTAAGCTCCTACGAGCAGTACTTC.